This is a list of T cell receptor beta chains from one sample in a study of memory CD4+ T cells and cytomegalovirus serostatus. Some clones are missing from TCRdb's copy, which holds only in-frame ones; the method was immunoSEQ multiplex PCR. Here the sample spans over 65,000 clones, roughly three quarters being singletons. What was sequenced was memory CD4+ T cells from blood. The source of these receptors is an adult in good health and CMV-seropositive. The CDR3 runs from the conserved cysteine through the conserved F or W. D genes are given only for firm matches. Only part of the rows carry a size: once, few, many, or a class if the clone is expanded.

J: TRBJ2-3; size: once; D: .; V: TRBV4-2; CDR3: CASSQEPSSTDTQYF; DNA: TGTGCCAGCAGCCAAGAGCCGTCTTCGACAGATACGCAGTATTTT
J: TRBJ1-2; size: .; D: TRBD1; V: TRBV6-5; CDR3: CASSPGDRYYGYTF; DNA: TGTGCCAGCAGCCCGGGGGACAGGTACTATGGCTACACCTTC
J: TRBJ2-1; size: .; D: TRBD2; V: TRBV4-1; CDR3: CASSQEVAGGPYNEQFF; DNA: TGCGCCAGCAGCCAAGAGGTAGCGGGAGGGCCCTACAATGAGCAGTTCTTC
J: TRBJ1-5; size: .; D: .; V: TRBV27; CDR3: CASSVSEHRVYSNQPQHF; DNA: TGTGCCAGCAGTGTTTCAGAACACAGGGTTTATAGCAATCAGCCCCAGCATTTT
J: TRBJ1-6; size: .; D: TRBD1; V: TRBV6-5; CDR3: CASSSDRGRGNSPLHF; DNA: TGTGCCAGCAGTTCCGACAGGGGGCGCGGGAATTCACCCCTCCACTTT
J: TRBJ1-6; size: few; D: .; V: TRBV6-5; CDR3: CASSRPNNSPLHF; DNA: TGTGCCAGCTCCAGACCAAATAATTCACCCCTCCACTTT
J: TRBJ2-3; size: .; D: .; V: TRBV25-1; CDR3: CASSGVRADTQYF; DNA: TGTGCCAGCAGTGGAGTGAGGGCAGATACGCAGTATTTT
J: TRBJ2-7; size: .; D: .; V: TRBV6-1; CDR3: CASSTHQGWYEQYF; DNA: TGTGCCAGCAGTACGCACCAGGGGTGGTACGAGCAGTACTTC
J: TRBJ1-1; size: .; D: .; V: TRBV19; CDR3: CASQRGIGPRRTTEAFF; DNA: TGTGCCAGCCAGAGGGGAATCGGACCCAGGAGGACCACTGAAGCTTTCTTT
J: TRBJ1-5; size: .; D: TRBD1; V: TRBV19; CDR3: CASEGAAGQPQHF; DNA: TGTGCCTCAGAGGGGGCAGCGGGTCAGCCCCAGCATTTT
J: TRBJ2-5; size: .; D: TRBD2; V: TRBV7-2; CDR3: CASSSGLAGETQYF; DNA: TGTGCCAGCAGCTCGGGACTAGCGGGAGAGACCCAGTACTTC